This T cell receptor (beta chain) was recovered during a study of vaccination effects on CD4 cells after COVID-19 (dated by TCRdb to the early 2020s). At the level of the whole study: Each participant received two doses of an mRNA SARS-CoV-2 vaccine, either BNT162b2 or mRNA-1273. Cultures from other donors in the study were sequenced using the Oncomine TCR Beta short-read assay on an Illumina iSeq 100. A total of 10 COVID-19 convalescent patients and several SARS-CoV-2-naive healthy vaccine recipients were included in the full study. The study compared SARS-CoV-2 spike-specific CD4+ TCR repertoires before and after mRNA vaccination in COVID-19 convalescent patients and infection-naive vaccine recipients.

This clone was observed a handful of times. This clone's antigen is unknown. Within one base of it there is no much larger clone, and no base qualities were kept. Library creation used the immunoSEQ multiplex PCR assay. TCR beta CDR3 sequencing was performed on DNA from the cultured, isolated CD4+ T cells. The study's processing was this. Non-productive TCR sequences were discarded, and reads were trimmed to the CDR3 region, with only CDR3s of 7 or more amino acids retained. Antigen-specific clonotypes were identified using the MANAFEST web app by comparison of expansion in peptide wells against reference cultures. To be called positive, a clone needed expansion at FDR<0.05 compared with the reference and with all other wells, an odds ratio greater than 5, and a frequency greater than 0.1% in two replicate wells. A clonotype was defined as cross-reactive if the clonotype was significantly expanded both in SARS-CoV-2 spike wells and in at least one common cold coronavirus spike condition. Levenshtein distance calculated with the stringdist R package was used to assess CDR3 similarity, and unrooted trees were constructed with ape in R 3.6.1. The table was pulled from immuneACCESS by TCRdb, which kept in-frame rearrangements only. Such tables lose some clones; where checked, under half of the loss comes from unresolved V genes, and the rest has no known cause. Clone size and V and J calls were adopted from that table, with D and trimming inferred from the DNA. The sample table lists tens of thousands of clones, around 75% of them with a count of one. Of the sample, 20% to 25% is held by the ten largest clones.

V and J lose 3 bases and 1 base, and a span of 6 bases separates them. Its CDR3 holds 13 amino acids, cysteine through phenylalanine. CDR3 DNA is the only sequence kept; it has 39 bases, read in frame from the first base. For CDR1 and CDR2, the germline V gene lists ENHRY and SYGVKD. Here is what the overall study found, with its caveats: Only a small number of convalescent patients were included, and no early post-infection timepoints were available, which limited the study. Both infection-induced and vaccine-induced clones contracted markedly at late post-vaccination timepoints, which is consistent with waning T cell responses. Among healthy vaccine recipients, nearly all vaccine-induced clones were SARS-CoV-2 mono-reactive, and only 1 of 255 was cross-reactive with common cold coronaviruses.

In the ViraFEST assay, PBMC were stimulated with viral peptide pools, and antigen-specific CD4+ T cell clonotypes were then identified by expansion using TCR sequencing. After approximately eleven days of culture, CD4+ T cells were isolated with the EasySep CD4+ T cell isolation kit. None of the healthy vaccine recipients had a prior SARS-CoV-2 infection, which was confirmed by nucleocapsid antibody tests that came back negative both before and after vaccination. Approximately 2.1 million PBMC per well were cultured in IMDM with around 5% human AB serum, roughly 10 IU/ml IL-2 and gentamicin, plus 10 ug/ml peptides. Half of the culture medium was replaced with fresh IL-2-containing medium on days 3 and 7. Each peptide stimulation condition was cultured in triplicate wells unless otherwise noted. Using Ficoll-Paque Plus gradient centrifugation, PBMC were separated from whole blood and then either used fresh or cryopreserved at -140C. The overlapping peptide pools covered the spike proteins of SARS-CoV-2 as well as those of the common cold coronaviruses HCoV-NL63, HCoV-OC43 and HCoV-229E. The QIAamp micro DNA kit was used to extract genomic DNA from the cultured CD4+ T cells.

This specimen was CD4+ T cells from PBMCs cultured with HCoV-NL63 spike peptides, taken before COVID-19 vaccination. The sample's cell subset or site label, decoded: HCoV-NL63 spike overlapping peptide pool stimulation. The sequence links TRBV10-3 to TRBJ1-1, with the D gene uncertain. This receptor was taken from a human donor who received a COVID-19 vaccine. Here is the DNA: TGTGCCATCAGTGAACCCCGGAACACTGAAGCTTTCTTT. It translates as CAISEPRNTEAFF.